These 23 T cell receptor beta chains came from one sample sequenced in a study of CD8 T cells in ankylosing spondylitis. From the 5' RACE reads, TCRdb called clonotypes with MiXCR, one entry per CDR3 protein. The profile covers 150,000 or so distinct CDR3 sequences, with 11% appearing a single time and 25% to 30% taken by the ten largest. The sample consisted of blood, either unsorted or a sorted T cell fraction (not recorded which). The receptors originated from a male donor with ankylosing spondylitis or in good health (not recorded which).

This clonotype was counted between two and nine times. This chain joins TRBV12-3 or TRBV12-4 and TRBJ1-4; D is possibly TRBD1 (6 bases). The length of the CDR3 is 13 residues. V gave up 4 bases and J gave up 14 bases, with 17 bases separating them. The DNA of the CDR3 is TGTGCCAGCAGTTCAGGGGCCGGCCGGTGGCTGTTTTTT. Its protein is CASSSGAGRWLFF.

This clonotype was detected many times. The chain recombines TRBV3-1 with TRBJ2-7; 9 nucleotides agree with TRBD1. The germline CDR1 and CDR2 sequences are LGHDT and YNNKEL (reference sequence). This CDR3 has 13 residues. Losses at the gene ends were 8 bases for V and 2 bases for J; bases not matched to a gene: 4. CDR3 loop: CASGTGGTYEQYF. CDR3 nucleotides: TGTGCCAGCGGTACAGGGGGCACCTACGAGCAGTACTTC.

This clonotype was detected ten times or more. V usage is TRBV5-1 and J usage is TRBJ2-2, with 11 nucleotides matching TRBD2. The CDR3 loop spans 15 amino acids. V shed 4 bases and J 4 bases; nucleotides not matched to a gene: 3. Germline-derived CDR1 and CDR2 are SGHRS and YFSETQ. CDR3 nucleotides: TGCGCCAGCAGCCCTGGACTAGCGGGCACCGGGGAGCTGTTTTTT. Its protein product is CASSPGLAGTGELFF. The full variable domain, in which reference TRBV5-1 and TRBJ2-2 provide the parts outside the CDR3, is KAGVTQTPRYLIKTRGQQVTLSCSPISGHRSVSWYQQTPGQGLQFLFEYFSETQRNKGNFPGRFSGRQFSNSRSEMNVSTLELGDSALYLCASSPGLAGTGELFFGEGSRLTVL.

In its sample, this clonotype was seen many times. The chain is built from TRBV5-1 and TRBJ2-7, with D hard to call. Germline V gene data show CDR1 as SGHRS and CDR2 as YFSETQ. This CDR3 has 12 residues. Deletions cut 0 bases from V and 7 bases from J, with 8 bases between. CDR3 DNA sequence: TGCGCCAGCAGCTTGGGCCTTGAGGAGCAGTACTTC. Its protein product is CASSLGLEEQYF.

In regard to this clonotype: A much larger clone is a single base away; this may be a read error. The chain links TRBV24-1 to TRBJ2-1, with a tentative D call TRBD2 (6 bases). The CDR3 covers 12 residues. Germline V lookup: CDR1 KGHDR, CDR2 SFDVKD. The CDR3 region has the DNA TGTGCCACCAGCCGCGGGGAGGTTGAGCAGCTCTTC. Protein product: CATSRGEVEQLF.

This clonotype was seen many times. The rearrangement joins TRBV5-5 to TRBJ2-3, with D possibly matching TRBD2 (5 bases). CDR3 length equals 16 residues. Trimming took 0 bases from V and 1 from J, leaving 12 bases between them. Germline loops: CDR1 SGHKS, CDR2 YYEKEE (reference sequence). CDR3 nucleotides: TGTGCCAGCAGCTTGGATATCGGGGAAGGCACAGATACGCAGTATTTT. This gives the protein CASSLDIGEGTDTQYF.

This clonotype was seen repeatedly, ten times or more. This chain joins TRBV20-1 and TRBJ2-7; no clear D. There are 15 residues in the CDR3. Germline lookup yields CDR1 DFQATT and CDR2 SNEGSKA (reference sequence). Trimming cost V 6 bases and J 5 bases, with 23 bases left between them. The CDR3 loop reads CSAAHRQTSPHEQYF. In nucleotides, the CDR3 is TGCAGTGCAGCACATCGTCAAACTTCTCCTCACGAGCAGTACTTC.

This clonotype was seen at least ten times. This chain uses TRBV7-2 with TRBJ2-3, with 7 bases that match TRBD2. This CDR3 is built from 17 residues. V shed 5 bases and J 3 bases; nucleotides not matched to a gene: 14. Germline V gene lookup returns CDR1 SGHTA and CDR2 FQGNSA. For the CDR3, the DNA is TGTGCCAGCAGCCCCGTAGTGGCGGGGAGGGGTACAGATACGCAGTATTTT. It specifies CASSPVVAGRGTDTQYF. Full variable domain (missing parts from reference TRBV7-2 and TRBJ2-3): GAGVSQSPSNKVTEKGKDVELRCDPISGHTALYWYRQSLGQGLEFLIYFQGNSAPDKSGLPSDRFSAERTGGSVSTLTIQRTQQEDSAVYLCASSPVVAGRGTDTQYFGPGTRLTVL.

This clonotype came up a few times. The chain uses TRBV4-3 and TRBJ1-2; 9 bases are shared with TRBD1. The CDR3 runs 16 residues. The germline CDR1 and CDR2 sequences are LGHNA and YSLEER. The trim removed 1 base at V and 7 bases at J, leaving 10 bases unmatched. The CDR3 protein is CASSQVSGGQGIGYTF. The CDR3 region has the DNA TGCGCCAGCAGCCAAGTTTCTGGCGGACAGGGGATTGGCTACACCTTC.

The chain couples TRBV11-2 to TRBJ2-1; no reliable D call. Germline V gene data show CDR1 as SGHAT and CDR2 as FQNNGV. The CDR3 length is 11 residues. The germline V and J ends were trimmed by 2 bases and 9 bases, with 5 bases remaining between them. The CDR3 is CASSLQSEQFF. The CDR3 DNA reads TGTGCCAGCAGCTTACAAAGTGAGCAGTTCTTC.

This clonotype was counted only a few times. This chain joins TRBV11-2 and TRBJ1-5, with D maybe TRBD1 (6 bases). The CDR3 runs to 12 residues. CDR1 and CDR2 (germline): SGHAT, FQNNGV. The germline V and J ends were trimmed by 5 bases and 5 bases, with 7 bases remaining between them. The CDR3 loop reads CASSQGYQPQHF. The CDR3 region has the DNA TGTGCCAGCAGCCAGGGGTATCAGCCCCAGCATTTT. Drawing the rest from reference TRBV11-2 and TRBJ1-5, the complete variable domain is EAGVAQSPRYKIIEKRQSVAFWCNPISGHATLYWYQQILGQGPKLLIQFQNNGVVDDSQLPKDRFSAERLKGVDSTLKIQPAKLEDSAVYLCASSQGYQPQHFGDGTRLSIL.

In this sample, this clonotype turned up many times. The chain couples TRBV20-1 to TRBJ1-4; no reliable D call. In germline, CDR1 is DFQATT, CDR2 SNEGSKA (reference sequence). This CDR3 spans 14 amino acids. Trimming left V 1 base short and J 7 bases short, with 13 bases between. In DNA form, the CDR3 reads TGCAGTGCTAGAGTGACCCTTAAGAGTGAAAAACTGTTTTTT. Amino acids: CSARVTLKSEKLFF.

The V and J genes are TRBV20-1 and TRBJ2-7, with TRBD1 matching 11 bases. The V segment lost 0 bases and the J segment 5 bases; nucleotides outside the gene matches: 6. This CDR3 comprises 15 residues. Germline-derived CDR1 and CDR2 are DFQATT and SNEGSKA (reference sequence). This CDR3 reads CSARDRTGGMDEQYF. CDR3 coding DNA: TGCAGTGCTAGAGATCGGACAGGGGGCATGGACGAGCAGTACTTC.

This clonotype has at least ten counts. The chain recombines TRBV9 with TRBJ2-5, with 11 bases matching TRBD1. Trimming took 0 bases from V and 3 from J; bases not matched to a gene: 4. The CDR3 length is 16 residues. Germline loops: CDR1 SGDLS, CDR2 YYNGEE. The CDR3 loop reads CASSVGGTGGEETQYF. The CDR3 DNA follows: TGTGCCAGCAGCGTAGGGGGGACAGGGGGAGAAGAGACCCAGTACTTC. The complete variable domain, with remaining parts taken from reference TRBV9 and TRBJ2-5, reads DSGVTQTPKHLITATGQRVTLRCSPRSGDLSVYWYQQSLDQGLQFLIQYYNGEERAKGNILERFSAQQFPDLHSELNLSSLELGDSALYFCASSVGGTGGEETQYFGPGTRLLVL.

This clonotype came up a few times. With a much larger clone just one base away, this may be a read error. The CDR3 sequence: CASSEPRGGNTIYF. The DNA of the CDR3 is TGCGCCAGCAGTGAGCCCAGAGGGGGAAACACCATATATTTT. This chain connects TRBV10-2 to TRBJ1-3, with D unclear. Trimming took 2 bases from V and 4 from J, leaving 9 bases between them. Looked up from germline, CDR1 is WSHSY and CDR2 is SAAADI. The CDR3 has 14 amino acids.

This clonotype was counted between two and nine times. This chain links TRBV5-1 with TRBJ1-1, with a weak D call TRBD1 (5 bases). This CDR3 contains 15 residues. In germline, CDR1 is SGHRS, CDR2 YFSETQ. The V gene lost 5 bases and the J gene lost 0 bases, with 14 bases spanning the gap. The CDR3 bases are TGCGCCAGCAGGCAGTGGGGGGACTTGAACACTGAAGCTTTCTTT. This translates into CASRQWGDLNTEAFF.

In this sample, this clonotype turned up a few times. This chain links TRBV5-1 with TRBJ2-2; 7 bases are shared with TRBD1. V dropped 5 bases and J dropped 7; count of bases not matched to a gene: 8. This CDR3 has 14 residues. From germline, CDR1 is SGHRS and CDR2 YFSETQ. CDR3 region: CASRATGVGGELFF. DNA of the CDR3: TGCGCCAGCAGGGCCACAGGGGTCGGCGGGGAGCTGTTTTTT.

The rearrangement uses TRBV3-1 and TRBJ2-7; D could derive from TRBD1 or TRBD2 (5 bases each). The CDR3 covers 15 residues. The V gene lost 10 bases and the J gene lost 1 base, with 20 bases spanning the gap. Germline V CDR1 and CDR2: LGHDT, YNNKEL (reference sequence). For the CDR3, the DNA is TGTGCCACCTCCGTGACGTCGGGGACGTCCTACGAGCAGTACTTC. Protein: CATSVTSGTSYEQYF.

This clonotype was counted many times. One junction end does not reproduce the germline sequence, and a read error may be involved. The chain employs TRBV6-1 and TRBJ1-4; D perhaps matches TRBD1 (5 bases). Germline lookup yields CDR1 MNHNS and CDR2 SASEGT. The length of the CDR3 is 14 residues. CDR3 protein: CASSEDRGTEKLFF. CDR3 in DNA: TGTGCCAGCAGTGAAGACCGTGGGACTGAAAAACTGTTTTTC.

This clonotype has a count of ten or more. At one boundary the junction diverges from the germline segment, which might be a read error. The V and J genes are TRBV12-3 or TRBV12-4 and TRBJ2-1; TRBD2 matches at 7 bases. This CDR3 has 12 residues. CDR3 amino acids: CSSGSLGNEQFF. The CDR3 DNA reads as TGCTCTAGCGGCTCCTTAGGAAATGAGCAGTTCTTC.

The genes are TRBV7-2 and TRBJ1-2; 10 bases line up with TRBD1. The CDR3 consists of 14 residues. Trimming cost V 4 bases and J 7 bases; bases outside gene matches: 6. Germline values: CDR1 SGHTA, CDR2 FQGNSA. CDR3 protein: CASSSGQGYGGYTF. DNA of the CDR3: TGTGCCAGCAGCTCGGGACAGGGGTATGGTGGCTACACCTTC.

Remarks on this clonotype: One base away lies a much larger clone, so this may be a sequencing read error. The chain carries TRBV20-1 and TRBJ2-5, with D maybe TRBD1 (6 bases). Germline V CDR1 and CDR2: DFQATT, SNEGSKA (reference sequence). The CDR3 loop spans 16 amino acids. The ends were cut back, 3 bases at V and 6 bases at J, with 23 bases in the middle. The CDR3 region has the DNA TGCAGTGCTAGCCCCCTAGAAAATGACAGGAGGAAGACCCAGTACTTC. It encodes CSASPLENDRRKTQYF.

This clonotype was recorded many times. The V gene is TRBV2, the J gene TRBJ1-5; no clear D gene. Trimming took 4 bases from V and 4 from J, leaving 5 bases between them. Germline values: CDR1 SNHLY, CDR2 FYNNEI. The CDR3 has 12 amino acids. DNA of the CDR3: TGTGCCAGCAGTGTAGGGAATCAGCCCCAGCATTTT. Its protein product is CASSVGNQPQHF.